A single sample gave rise to the 18 T cell receptor beta chains below, sequenced in a study of T cell clonality in common variable immunodeficiency (dated by TCRdb to the mid-2010s). Study-wide conclusions, independent of this receptor: CVID TCRbeta sequences were reported to have fewer deletions and N-nucleotide insertions and to lack highly modified clones with 13 or more V deletions.

The antigens of these receptors remain unknown. The library relied on the immunoSEQ multiplex PCR assay. The table was pulled from immuneACCESS by TCRdb, which kept in-frame rearrangements only. Such tables lose some clones; where checked, under half of the loss comes from unresolved V genes, and the rest has no known cause. This sample has about 33,000 clones, none of them a singleton. Less than 8% of the sample comes from the top ten. The sequenced sample was peripheral blood mononuclear cells. The receptor set was obtained from a human donor with common variable immunodeficiency.

A few counts support this clone. The CDR3 goes on 3 residues after the read ends, and that part is filled in from the germline J gene. V and J are TRBV2 and TRBJ2-1; perhaps TRBD2 as D (7 bases). V was clipped by 6 bases and J by 7 bases, with 19 bases between them. Germline V lookup: CDR1 SNHLY, CDR2 FYNNEI. This CDR3 is built from 15 residues. CDR3 amino acids: CASSRGRGAANEQFF. CDR3 DNA (partial): TGTGCCAGCAGCCGAGGACGGGGGGCCGCAAATGAG.

This clone was recorded a few times. The read comes to an end 3 residues before the CDR3 does, leaving the germline J gene to fill in the end. The rearrangement links TRBV2 to TRBJ1-6; 7 bases align to TRBD1. This CDR3 comprises 17 residues. Germline V gene sequence: CDR1 SNHLY, CDR2 FYNNEI. The V gene end was trimmed by 0 bases and the J gene end by 6 bases; junction bases not matched to a gene: 8. CDR3 sequence: CASSEARGPRGNSPLHF. CDR3 DNA, as far as it was read: TGTGCCAGCAGTGAAGCAAGGGGGCCGAGGGGTAATTCACCC.

The CDR3 sequence is CASSIGRLGDRGNQYF. The part of the CDR3 DNA that was read is TGTGCCAGTAGTATCGGGAGGTTAGGGGACAGGGGGAAT. The chain joins TRBV19 to TRBJ2-4; TRBD1 matches at 11 bases. The sequence runs out 3 residues before the end of the CDR3; the remainder is reconstructed from the germline J gene. The CDR3 length is 16 residues. Germline assignment: CDR1 LNHDA and CDR2 SQIVND (reference sequence).

About this clone: The read finishes 3 residues shy of the CDR3 end, and the germline J gene is used to complete it. J is TRBJ2-5 and V is TRBV20-1, with D possibly matching TRBD2 (5 bases). Germline lookup yields CDR1 DFQATT and CDR2 SNEGSKA (reference sequence). CDR3 length: 13 amino acids. V lost 1 base to trimming and J lost 5 bases, with 11 bases between them. Incomplete CDR3 DNA: TGCAGTGCTAGAGTCCCGGACTCGGAGACC. It specifies CSARVPDSET. The full CDR3 sequence reads CSARVPDSETQYF.

This clone appeared many times. The read comes to an end 3 residues before the CDR3 does, leaving the germline J gene to fill in the end. V is TRBV29-1 and J is TRBJ2-7; 7 bases agree with TRBD2. Germline V gives CDR1 SQVTM, CDR2 ANQGSEA. V lost 5 bases and J lost 3; bases outside the gene matches: 7. The CDR3 runs to 13 residues. CDR3 sequence reads: CSVFKWGGYEQYF. The covered CDR3 bases are TGCAGCGTTTTTAAGTGGGGGGGCTACGAG.

This clone is labeled as medium-sized. The read terminates 3 residues ahead of where the CDR3 ends, so the germline J gene completes it. This sequence joins TRBV20-1 and TRBJ2-3; the match to TRBD2 covers 7 bases. The CDR3 spans 16 residues. The germline V gene encodes CDR1 DFQATT and CDR2 SNEGSKA (reference sequence). Trimming at V came to 4 bases and at J to 2 bases, leaving 12 bases not matched to a gene. The DNA read from the CDR3 is TGCAGTGCTAAAGGATCGAGCGGGGTCACCACAGATACG. The encoded protein is CSAKGSSGVTTDT. The complete CDR3 sequence is CSAKGSSGVTTDTQYF.

Ten or more counts support this clone. The read gets to within 3 residues of the CDR3 end, and the germline J gene fills in the rest. The chain has TRBV2 and TRBJ1-1; D might be TRBD1 (6 bases). Germline loops: CDR1 SNHLY, CDR2 FYNNEI. CDR3 size: 17 residues. The ends were cut back, 2 bases at V and 1 base at J, with 17 bases in the middle. The part of the CDR3 DNA that was read is TGTGCCAGCAGTGAATCCGGGGGGCGTTGGGGGAACACTGAA. Its protein product is CASSESGGRWGNTE. The entire CDR3 is CASSESGGRWGNTEAFF.

This clone was observed many times. The read stops 3 residues short of the end of the CDR3; the missing end is completed from the germline J gene. This chain uses TRBV20-1 with TRBJ2-7; no firm D call. CDR1 is DFQATT, CDR2 SNEGSKA, per germline (reference sequence). Trimming removed 4 bases from V and 0 bases from J, with 10 bases in between. The CDR3 is 13 residues long. CDR3 residues: CSANLGLSYEQYF. The sequenced CDR3 bases are TGCAGTGCTAACCTTGGCCTCTCCTACGAG.

This clone was found a few times. The observed sequence ends 3 residues before the CDR3 terminus, with the missing tail filled in from the germline J gene. This rearrangement joins TRBV29-1 to TRBJ2-7, with a possible D match to TRBD1 (5 bases). The V and J ends lost 2 bases and 3 bases respectively, with 11 bases between them. This CDR3 has 13 residues. Germline V gives CDR1 SQVTM, CDR2 ANQGSEA. The CDR3 spells CSVESGLNYEQYF. The part of the CDR3 DNA that was read is TGCAGCGTTGAATCAGGGTTAAACTACGAG.

This clone was counted many times. With the read ending 3 residues before the CDR3 end, the germline J gene is used to fill in that end. The chain couples TRBV30 to TRBJ2-7; maybe TRBD2 (5 bases). CDR1 is GTSNPN, CDR2 SVGIG, per germline (reference sequence). The CDR3 length is 16 residues. V was pared by 2 bases and J by 1 base, with 18 bases between. The sequenced part of the CDR3 DNA is TGTGCCTGGAGTCAGAGGAAAGGCGGGTTGTCCTACGAG. It codes for CAWSQRKGGLSYE. The entire CDR3 is CAWSQRKGGLSYEQYF. The whole variable domain, remainder taken from reference TRBV30 and TRBJ2-7, is SQTIHQWPATLVQPVGSPLSLECTVEGTSNPNLYWYRQAAGRGLQLLFYSVGIGQISSEVPQNLSASRPQDRQFILSSKKLLLSDSGFYLCAWSQRKGGLSYEQYFGPGTRLTVT.

This clone appeared a few times. The read ends 3 residues shy of where the CDR3 ends; the end is completed using the germline J gene. The chain recombines TRBV19 with TRBJ2-5; 8 nucleotides match TRBD1. The CDR3 has 17 amino acids. Germline lookup yields CDR1 LNHDA and CDR2 SQIVND (reference sequence). J was trimmed by 5 bases and V by 4 bases; bases with no gene match: 15. The part of the CDR3 DNA that was read is TGTGCCAGTAGTACCGGGGGCCTAATCAGGGGGCGGGAGACC. It translates to CASSTGGLIRGRET. The full CDR3 protein is CASSTGGLIRGRETQYF.

This clone was recorded many times. Sequencing ends 3 residues short of the CDR3 end; the germline J gene provides the rest. The chain uses TRBV7-2 and TRBJ2-5; D might be TRBD2 (6 bases). The V and J ends lost 6 bases and 1 base respectively, with 15 bases between them. CDR3 length: 15 residues. CDR1 and CDR2 (germline): SGHTA, FQGNSA. CDR3 DNA (partial): TGTGCCAGCAGTTTGGCGGGAACGTCCCAAGAGACC. This sequence encodes CASSLAGTSQET. The whole CDR3 sequence reads CASSLAGTSQETQYF.

Points on this clone: The DNA ends 3 residues before the CDR3 does, and the rest of the CDR3 is filled in from the germline J gene. The chain carries TRBV18 and TRBJ1-5; maybe TRBD1 (5 bases). CDR1 and CDR2 (germline): KGHSH, LQKENI. The CDR3 loop spans 15 amino acids. The V and J ends lost 3 bases and 6 bases respectively, with 15 bases between them. CDR3 amino acids: CASSPMGGGSQPQHF. CDR3 DNA, as far as it was read: TGTGCCAGCTCACCGATGGGCGGGGGAAGTCAGCCC.

Details on this clone: The missing CDR3 end, 3 residues past where the read stops, is filled in from the germline J gene. The gene calls are TRBV7-9 and TRBJ1-2, with D perhaps matching TRBD1 (6 bases). The CDR3 loop spans 14 amino acids. Germline values: CDR1 SEHNR, CDR2 FQNEAQ (reference sequence). CDR3 sequence: CASSPEGRGYGYTF. The sequenced part of the CDR3 DNA is TGTGCCAGCAGCCCAGAGGGCAGGGGATACGGC.

This clone was seen a few times. The CDR3 goes on 3 residues after the read ends, and that part is filled in from the germline J gene. V is TRBV6-1 and J is TRBJ1-5; 9 nucleotides align to TRBD1. The trim removed 1 base at V and 3 bases at J, leaving 7 bases unmatched. This CDR3 comprises 17 residues. Germline V gives CDR1 MNHNS, CDR2 SASEGT. The sequenced part of the CDR3 DNA is TGTGCCAGCAGTGAAGTACCGGGACAGGGCTTCAATCAGCCC. Translating it yields CASSEVPGQGFNQP. The whole CDR3 region reads CASSEVPGQGFNQPQHF.

This clone was seen a few times. The read halts 3 residues ahead of the CDR3 end, with the missing end drawn from the germline J gene. This chain uses TRBV5-1 with TRBJ2-5, with a possible D match to TRBD2 (5 bases). Germline assignment: CDR1 SGHRS and CDR2 YFSETQ. V shed 4 bases and J shed 0 bases, with 13 bases lying between them. This CDR3 is 15 amino acids long. The part of the CDR3 DNA that was read is TGCGCCAGCAGCCCCGGACTCCTAAACCAAGAGACC. Protein: CASSPGLLNQET. The CDR3, in full, reads CASSPGLLNQETQYF.

This clone was seen many times. The missing CDR3 end, 3 residues past where the read stops, is filled in from the germline J gene. The chain has TRBV19 and TRBJ1-5; perhaps TRBD1 as D (5 bases). This CDR3 contains 15 residues. The germline CDR1 and CDR2 sequences are LNHDA and SQIVND (reference sequence). Trimming cost V 3 bases and J 6 bases, with 15 bases left between them. CDR3 loop: CASSMTKGRGQPQHF. The DNA read from the CDR3 is TGTGCCAGTAGTATGACCAAGGGGCGGGGTCAGCCC.

This clone was found many times. With the read ending 3 residues before the CDR3 end, the germline J gene is used to fill in that end. The chain joins TRBV10-3 to TRBJ2-1; 7 positions match TRBD1. Germline values: CDR1 ENHRY, CDR2 SYGVKD. V was clipped by 6 bases and J by 8 bases; unmatched bases: 7. The CDR3 totals 13 residues. The sequenced CDR3 bases are TGTGCCATCAGACCGACAGGGACGGATGAG. Translated, it gives CAIRPTGTDE. The whole CDR3 protein reads CAIRPTGTDEQFF.